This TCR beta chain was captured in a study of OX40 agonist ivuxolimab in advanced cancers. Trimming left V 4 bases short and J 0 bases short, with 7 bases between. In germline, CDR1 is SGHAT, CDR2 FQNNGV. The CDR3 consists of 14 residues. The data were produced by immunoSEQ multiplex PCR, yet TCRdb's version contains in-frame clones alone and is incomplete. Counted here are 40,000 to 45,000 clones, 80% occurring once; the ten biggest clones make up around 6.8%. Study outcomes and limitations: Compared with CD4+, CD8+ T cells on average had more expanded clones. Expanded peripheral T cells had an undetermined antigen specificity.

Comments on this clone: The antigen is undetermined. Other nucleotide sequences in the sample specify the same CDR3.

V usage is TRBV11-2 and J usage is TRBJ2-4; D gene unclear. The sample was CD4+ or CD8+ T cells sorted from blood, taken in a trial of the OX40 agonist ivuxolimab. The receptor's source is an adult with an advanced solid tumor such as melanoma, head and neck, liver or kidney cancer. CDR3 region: CASSSRLAKNIQYF. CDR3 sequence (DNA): TGTGCCAGCAGCTCCCGGTTAGCCAAAAACATTCAGTACTTC.